This T cell receptor beta chain stems from a study of blood T cell repertoires in COVID-19. Study information: T cells, B-cell-depleted T cells, or PBMCs supplied cDNA or gDNA.

Sequencing used immunoSEQ multiplex PCR; TCRdb keeps in-frame clones, though not all of them. The sample lists about 110,000 clones; 88% were seen once. Only a few counts were recorded for this clone. Germline V gene sequence: CDR1 SGHRS, CDR2 YFSETQ. V gave up 3 bases and J gave up 3 bases, with 9 bases separating them. This CDR3 is 14 amino acids long. The source material was peripheral blood. The chain has TRBV5-1 and TRBJ1-4; a possible D gene is TRBD1 (6 bases). This sequence originates from a human donor in a cohort sampled during active COVID-19. CDR3 sequence (DNA): TGCGCCAGCAGCTCAGGGGATGCTAATGAAAAACTGTTTTTT. It encodes CASSSGDANEKLFF.